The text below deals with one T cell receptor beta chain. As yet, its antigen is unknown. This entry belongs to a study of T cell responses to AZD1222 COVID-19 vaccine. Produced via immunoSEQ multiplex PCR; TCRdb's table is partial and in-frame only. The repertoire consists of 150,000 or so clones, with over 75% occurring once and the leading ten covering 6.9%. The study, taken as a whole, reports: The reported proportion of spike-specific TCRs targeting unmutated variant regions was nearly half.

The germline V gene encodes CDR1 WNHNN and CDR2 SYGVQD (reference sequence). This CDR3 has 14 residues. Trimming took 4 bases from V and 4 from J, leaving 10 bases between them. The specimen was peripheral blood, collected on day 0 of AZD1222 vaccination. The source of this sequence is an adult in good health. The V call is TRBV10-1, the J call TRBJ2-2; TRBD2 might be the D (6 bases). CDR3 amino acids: CASSVAAGTGELFF. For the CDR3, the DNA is TGCGCCAGCAGTGTAGCGGCGGGCACCGGGGAGCTGTTTTTT.